Below, 25 T cell receptor beta chains from the same sample are listed, as sequenced in a study of T cell responses to AZD1222 COVID-19 vaccine. Here immunoSEQ multiplex PCR was the method, and the copy in TCRdb shows in-frame clones only, minus some. This table holds around 58,000 clones, about 90% found once. The sequencing used peripheral blood, collected 28 days after the second AZD1222 dose. The receptors stem from an adult who received the AZD1222 COVID-19 vaccine.

This clone was counted a single time. This chain links TRBV5-8 with TRBJ2-3, with a weak D call TRBD2 (5 bases). The CDR3 spans 17 residues. Germline values: CDR1 SGHTS, CDR2 YDEGEE. The V end was cut by 0 bases, the J end by 0 bases, with 14 bases between. CDR3 in DNA: TGTGCCAGCAGCTTGGACGGAGCGGCCGGTAGCACAGATACGCAGTATTTT. Translating it yields CASSLDGAAGSTDTQYF.

The chain combines TRBV6-6 with TRBJ1-3; TRBD1 matches 7 bases. V lost 6 bases to trimming and J lost 2 bases; unmatched junction nucleotides: 7. The germline CDR1 and CDR2 sequences are MNHNY and SVGAGI (reference sequence). The CDR3 has 15 residues. CDR3 bases: TGTGCCAGCAGCCAGGGACAGATAGCTGGAAACACCATATATTTT. This codes for CASSQGQIAGNTIYF.

The chain has TRBV5-1 and TRBJ1-3; D is ambiguous. Germline CDR1 SGHRS, CDR2 YFSETQ. V gave up 3 bases and J gave up 2 bases, with 9 bases separating them. The CDR3 is 14 residues long. The CDR3, as DNA: TGCGCCAGCAGCTCCGGAATTGCTGGAAACACCATATATTTT. Translated: CASSSGIAGNTIYF.

The chain links TRBV7-6 to TRBJ2-5; possible D gene TRBD1, 6 bases. The V gene lost 5 bases and the J gene lost 0 bases, with 16 bases spanning the gap. This CDR3 contains 16 residues. Germline V lookup: CDR1 SGHVS, CDR2 FNYEAQ. The CDR3 sequence is CASSLGGVPHQETQYF. For the CDR3, the DNA is TGTGCCAGCAGCCTAGGGGGAGTACCCCACCAAGAGACCCAGTACTTC.

V usage is TRBV7-2 and J usage is TRBJ2-7; 7 nucleotides line up with TRBD1. This CDR3 contains 13 residues. With 5 bases clipped from V and 6 bases from J, the junction kept 7 bases outside the gene matches. In germline, CDR1 is SGHTA, CDR2 FQGNSA. CDR3 sequence: CASSPDREGEQYF. CDR3 in DNA: TGTGCCAGCAGCCCCGACAGGGAAGGCGAGCAGTACTTC.

The chain has TRBV18 and TRBJ1-1; possible D gene TRBD1, 6 bases. This CDR3 is 15 amino acids long. Germline CDR1 KGHSH, CDR2 LQKENI. Trimming stripped 0 bases from V and 7 bases from J, with 15 bases between. The CDR3 nucleotides read TGTGCCAGCTCACCACCGAACAGGGCTGTGAGTGAAGCTTTCTTT. Translating gives CASSPPNRAVSEAFF.

CDR3 coding DNA: TGCAGCGTCCGTCGGGGGAACACCGGGGAGCTGTTTTTT. Amino acid sequence: CSVRRGNTGELFF. The gene calls are TRBV29-1 and TRBJ2-2, with a weak D call TRBD2 (5 bases). V lost 6 bases, J lost 1 base, and 9 bases lay in between. In germline, CDR1 is SQVTM, CDR2 ANQGSEA. This CDR3 comprises 13 residues.

This clone was counted once. This sequence joins TRBV29-1 and TRBJ2-1, with 9 bases that match TRBD2. V lost 4 bases to trimming and J lost 8 bases; unmatched junction nucleotides: 6. This CDR3 contains 13 residues. Germline CDR1 and CDR2: SQVTM and ANQGSEA. The CDR3: CSVVISGGDEQFF. The CDR3 DNA is TGCAGCGTTGTTATTAGCGGGGGCGATGAGCAGTTCTTC.

The rearrangement uses TRBV11-2 and TRBJ1-1; TRBD1 agrees at 10 bases. CDR1 SGHAT and CDR2 FQNNGV come from the germline V gene. The CDR3 is made up of 14 amino acids. V was pared by 4 bases and J by 1 base, with 0 bases of the junction left unmatched. CDR3 nucleotides: TGTGCCAGCAGCTGGGACAGGGGGAACACTGAAGCTTTCTTT. It yields the protein CASSWDRGNTEAFF.

This chain connects TRBV24-1 to TRBJ2-2; D gene unclear. Germline V gene data show CDR1 as KGHDR and CDR2 as SFDVKD. Trimming cost V 9 bases and J 0 bases, with 7 bases left between them. The CDR3 has 13 residues. The CDR3 DNA reads TGTGCCACCGGTAACCCGAACACCGGGGAGCTGTTTTTT. This translates into CATGNPNTGELFF.

This clone appeared once. The V call is TRBV30, the J call TRBJ1-2; no definite D call. The CDR3 runs to 12 residues. The V gene lost 1 base and the J gene lost 6 bases, with 9 bases spanning the gap. CDR1 is GTSNPN, CDR2 SVGIG, per germline (reference sequence). The CDR3 here is CAWSAVLDGYTF. The CDR3 DNA reads as TGTGCCTGGAGTGCCGTTTTGGATGGCTACACCTTC.

V is TRBV5-1 and J is TRBJ1-1; D gene unclear. There are 14 residues in the CDR3. From germline, CDR1 is SGHRS and CDR2 YFSETQ. V was shortened by 2 bases and J by 1 base, with 9 bases between the two germline ends. CDR3 in DNA: TGCGCCAGCAGCTTCGGACCGTCGAACACTGAAGCTTTCTTT. It is translated as CASSFGPSNTEAFF.

V usage is TRBV3-1 (or the pseudogene TRBV3-2) and J usage is TRBJ2-3; D may be TRBD2 (5 bases). CDR3 length equals 16 residues. Germline CDR1 LGHDT, CDR2 YNNKEL (reference sequence). V was trimmed by 4 bases and J by 4 bases, leaving 18 bases between them. This CDR3 is CASSLHSARRADTQYF. The CDR3 nucleotides are TGTGCCAGCAGCCTACACTCGGCCAGGCGGGCAGATACGCAGTATTTT.

This chain uses TRBV19 with TRBJ2-2; 12 nucleotides match TRBD2. The CDR3 is 17 amino acids. Germline CDR1 is LNHDA and CDR2 is SQIVND (reference sequence). V was clipped by 4 bases and J by 1 base; unmatched bases: 4. In DNA form, the CDR3 reads TGTGCCAGTAGTACCCGGACTAGCGGGGTGAACACCGGGGAGCTGTTTTTT. Protein: CASSTRTSGVNTGELFF. Full variable domain (outside the CDR3, taken from reference TRBV19 and TRBJ2-2): DGGITQSPKYLFRKEGQNVTLSCEQNLNHDAMYWYRQDPGQGLRLIYYSQIVNDFQKGDIAEGYSVSREKKESFPLTVTSAQKNPTAFYLCASSTRTSGVNTGELFFGEGSRLTVL.

The chain employs TRBV11-2 and TRBJ2-2; D remains unclear. V gave up 7 bases and J gave up 7 bases, with 10 bases separating them. Germline-derived CDR1 and CDR2 are SGHAT and FQNNGV. The CDR3 sequence is 12 residues long. The CDR3 DNA reads as TGTGCCAGCACCCGAGTTGGCGGGGAGCTGTTTTTT. Its protein is CASTRVGGELFF. Filled out from reference TRBV11-2 and TRBJ2-2, the complete variable domain reads EAGVAQSPRYKIIEKRQSVAFWCNPISGHATLYWYQQILGQGPKLLIQFQNNGVVDDSQLPKDRFSAERLKGVDSTLKIQPAKLEDSAVYLCASTRVGGELFFGEGSRLTVL.

The V call is TRBV6-5, the J call TRBJ1-1, with D possibly matching TRBD1 (5 bases). CDR3 length: 15 amino acids. The V and J ends lost 0 bases and 0 bases respectively, with 8 bases between them. In germline, CDR1 is MNHEY, CDR2 SVGAGI. The CDR3 loop reads CASSYSGVMNTEAFF. The DNA for the CDR3 is TGTGCCAGCAGTTACTCGGGGGTAATGAACACTGAAGCTTTCTTT.

The chain combines TRBV4-1 with TRBJ2-2; D is ambiguous. Germline lookup yields CDR1 MGHRA and CDR2 YSYEKL. V lost 3 bases and J 7 bases, leaving 3 bases between the germline ends. This CDR3 has 11 residues. For the CDR3, the DNA is TGCGCCAGCAGCCAGGGCGGGGAGCTGTTTTTT. Amino acid sequence: CASSQGGELFF.

V gene TRBV27 combines with J gene TRBJ1-2; the match to TRBD1 covers 8 bases. CDR1 is MNHEY and CDR2 is SMNVEV in the germline V gene (reference sequence). Trimming at V came to 3 bases and at J to 8 bases, leaving 8 bases not matched to a gene. The CDR3 is 14 amino acids. CDR3 region: CASSLAGGAKGYTF. In nucleotides, the CDR3 is TGTGCCAGCAGTTTGGCAGGGGGCGCGAAAGGCTACACCTTC.

The chain links TRBV2 to TRBJ1-5; 9 bases fit TRBD1. CDR1 is SNHLY, CDR2 FYNNEI, per germline. The CDR3 runs to 14 residues. J lost 2 bases, V lost 6 bases, and 2 bases had no gene match. CDR3: CASSRQGGNQPQHF. The CDR3 DNA follows: TGTGCCAGCAGCAGACAGGGGGGCAATCAGCCCCAGCATTTT.

V gene TRBV5-1 combines with J gene TRBJ2-7; D gene ambiguous. Germline assignment: CDR1 SGHRS and CDR2 YFSETQ. Between the trimmed V and J ends, which lost 4 bases and 0 bases, there was a span of 20 bases. The CDR3 contains 17 residues. The CDR3 DNA follows: TGCGCCAGCAGCCTTGATGCCTCGGGTCGGACCTCCTACGAGCAGTACTTC. It yields the protein CASSLDASGRTSYEQYF.

The chain has TRBV19 and TRBJ1-2; TRBD1 aligns across 10 bases. Germline V gene lookup returns CDR1 LNHDA and CDR2 SQIVND (reference sequence). Trimming at V came to 8 bases and at J to 6 bases, leaving 12 bases not matched to a gene. This CDR3 contains 15 residues. The CDR3 nucleotides read TGTGCCAGTTTGCTGACAGGGGGCGAATATCATGGCTACACCTTC. Translated, it gives CASLLTGGEYHGYTF.

The V gene is TRBV7-2, the J gene TRBJ2-3; D is unresolved. Trimming took 2 bases from V and 0 from J, leaving 9 bases between them. This CDR3 contains 15 residues. CDR1 is SGHTA, CDR2 FQGNSA, per germline. CDR3 sequence reads: CASSLTGDSTDTQYF. In DNA form, the CDR3 reads TGTGCCAGCAGCTTAACCGGCGATAGCACAGATACGCAGTATTTT.

The rearrangement links TRBV18 to TRBJ2-7; a weak D match, TRBD1 (5 bases). The V end lost 2 bases, the J end lost 4 bases, and 15 bases lay between the germline ends. Germline values: CDR1 KGHSH, CDR2 LQKENI. The CDR3 spans 15 residues. The CDR3 nucleotides read TGTGCCAGCTCACCAAGGCAGGGCACCTATTACGAGCAGTACTTC. It translates to CASSPRQGTYYEQYF.

This chain connects TRBV6-7 to TRBJ2-1, with D perhaps given as TRBD1 or TRBD2 (5 bases each). TRBV6-7 is annotated as an ORF whose role is uncertain. The V end was cut by 2 bases, the J end by 4 bases, with 12 bases between. The CDR3 runs 15 residues. The CDR3 loop reads CASSYRDLPYNEQFF. CDR3 bases: TGTGCCAGCAGTTACAGGGACCTCCCATACAATGAGCAGTTCTTC.

The V call is TRBV7-3, the J call TRBJ2-2, with D uncertain. The V gene lost 2 bases and the J gene lost 2 bases, with 21 bases spanning the gap. The CDR3 has 19 residues. The germline gives CDR1 SGHTA, CDR2 FQGTGA. The CDR3 bases are TGTGCCAGCAGCTTATCGGCAGGTCTCGGGCCGCAAAACACCGGGGAGCTGTTTTTT. This codes for CASSLSAGLGPQNTGELFF.